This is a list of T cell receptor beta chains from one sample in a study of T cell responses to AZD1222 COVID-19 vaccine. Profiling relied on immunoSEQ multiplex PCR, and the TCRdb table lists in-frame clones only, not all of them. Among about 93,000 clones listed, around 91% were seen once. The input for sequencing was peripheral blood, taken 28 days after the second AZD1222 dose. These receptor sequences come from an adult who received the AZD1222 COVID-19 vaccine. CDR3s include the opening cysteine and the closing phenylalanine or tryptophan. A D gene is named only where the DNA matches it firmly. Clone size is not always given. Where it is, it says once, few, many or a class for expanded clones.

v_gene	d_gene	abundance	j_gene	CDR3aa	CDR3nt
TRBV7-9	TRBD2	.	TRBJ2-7	CASSPSGSYEQYF	TGTGCCAGCAGCCCTAGCGGATCCTACGAGCAGTACTTC
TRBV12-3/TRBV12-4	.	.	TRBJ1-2	CASMKGYTF	TGTGCCAGTATGAAGGGCTACACCTTC
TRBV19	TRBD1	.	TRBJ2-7	CASSRPGTGPYEQYF	TGTGCCAGTAGTCGCCCCGGGACAGGGCCCTACGAGCAGTACTTC
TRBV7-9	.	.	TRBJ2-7	CASSLGGFYEQYF	TGTGCCAGCAGCTTAGGGGGGTTCTACGAGCAGTACTTC
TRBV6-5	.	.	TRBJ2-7	CASSLQGYEQYF	TGTGCCAGCAGTTTACAGGGCTACGAGCAGTACTTC
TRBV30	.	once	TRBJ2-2	CAWSPGVTLPNTGELFF	TGTGCCTGGAGCCCTGGGGTCACCCTCCCGAACACCGGGGAGCTGTTTTTT
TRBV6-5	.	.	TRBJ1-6	CASSTGSYNSPLHF	TGTGCCAGCAGTACAGGGAGTTATAATTCACCCCTCCACTTT
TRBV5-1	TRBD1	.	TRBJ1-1	CASSPRPTGADTEAFF	TGCGCCAGCAGCCCTCGACCGACAGGGGCTGACACTGAAGCTTTCTTT
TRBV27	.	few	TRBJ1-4	CASSTTDLTNEKLFF	TGTGCCAGCAGTACTACAGATTTAACTAATGAAAAACTGTTTTTT
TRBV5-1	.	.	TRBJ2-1	CASSLMLNEQFF	TGCGCCAGCAGCTTGATGCTCAATGAGCAGTTCTTC
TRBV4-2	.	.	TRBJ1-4	CASSQDLFGGEKLFF	TGTGCCAGCAGCCAAGATCTCTTCGGTGGTGAAAAACTGTTTTTT
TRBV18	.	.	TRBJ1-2	CASSPTRGAVDYGYTF	TGTGCCAGCTCACCCACACGGGGGGCGGTGGACTATGGCTACACCTTC
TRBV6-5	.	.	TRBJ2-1	CASSYHRYNEQFF	TGTGCCAGCAGTTACCACAGATACAATGAGCAGTTCTTC
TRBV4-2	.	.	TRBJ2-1	CASSPFYGQGNNEQFF	TGTGCCAGCAGCCCCTTTTATGGGCAGGGGAACAATGAGCAGTTCTTC
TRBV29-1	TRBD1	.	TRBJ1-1	CSVEEGGQGPFF	TGCAGCGTTGAAGAAGGGGGACAGGGACCTTTCTTT
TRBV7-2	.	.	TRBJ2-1	CASSLARTILNEQFF	TGTGCCAGCAGCTTGGCCCGGACGATTTTGAATGAGCAGTTCTTC
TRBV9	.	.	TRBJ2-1	CASSWRVDDNEQFF	TGTGCCAGCAGTTGGCGGGTGGACGACAATGAGCAGTTCTTC
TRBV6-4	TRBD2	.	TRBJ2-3	CASSEGEGTDTQYF	TGTGCCAGCAGTGAGGGGGAGGGTACAGATACGCAGTATTTT
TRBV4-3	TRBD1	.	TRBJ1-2	CASSQEPSGGTYTF	TGCGCCAGCAGCCAAGAGCCTTCAGGGGGCACCTACACCTTC
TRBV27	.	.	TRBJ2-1	CASRGLWVGEQFF	TGTGCCAGCAGGGGTCTGTGGGTAGGTGAGCAGTTCTTC
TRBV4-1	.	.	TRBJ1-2	CASSQGELNYGYTF	TGCGCCAGCAGCCAAGGGGAGCTAAACTATGGCTACACCTTC
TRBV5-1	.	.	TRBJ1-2	CASSLETPNYGYTF	TGCGCCAGCAGCTTGGAGACACCTAACTATGGCTACACCTTC
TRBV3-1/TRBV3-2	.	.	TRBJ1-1	CASSPTLVNTEAFF	TGTGCCAGCAGCCCGACACTGGTGAACACTGAAGCTTTCTTT
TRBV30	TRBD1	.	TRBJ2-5	CAWSGNRGLQETQYF	TGTGCCTGGAGTGGAAACAGGGGTCTGCAAGAGACCCAGTACTTC
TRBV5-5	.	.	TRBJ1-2	CASSLGWGDYGYTF	TGTGCCAGCAGCTTGGGTTGGGGGGACTATGGCTACACCTTC
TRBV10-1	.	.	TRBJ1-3	CASMVRKALTGNTIYF	TGCGCCAGCATGGTCCGGAAGGCTTTGACTGGAAACACCATATATTTT
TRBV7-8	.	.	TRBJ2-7	CASSTYEQYF	TGTGCCAGCAGCACCTACGAGCAGTACTTC
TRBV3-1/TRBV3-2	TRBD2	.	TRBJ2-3	CASSQFRREGRTDTQYF	TGTGCCAGCAGCCAGTTTAGGCGGGAGGGCCGGACAGATACGCAGTATTTT
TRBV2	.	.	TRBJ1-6	CASSETGSQVGYNSPLHF	TGTGCCAGCTCCGAGACAGGCTCGCAAGTCGGGTATAATTCACCCCTCCACTTT
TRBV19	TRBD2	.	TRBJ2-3	CASSISSGTTQYF	TGTGCCAGTAGTATCTCTAGCGGGACTACGCAGTATTTT
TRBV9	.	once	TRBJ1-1	CASSVVVGLDTEAFF	TGTGCCAGCAGCGTAGTTGTGGGTCTGGACACTGAAGCTTTCTTT
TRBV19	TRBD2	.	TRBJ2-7	CASSNRLAGDSYEQYF	TGTGCCAGTAGTAACCGACTAGCGGGGGACTCCTACGAGCAGTACTTC
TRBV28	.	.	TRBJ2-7	CASSTPGDYEQYF	TGTGCCAGCAGTACTCCAGGGGACTACGAGCAGTACTTC
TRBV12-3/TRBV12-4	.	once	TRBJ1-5	CASSFEATSQHF	TGTGCCAGCAGTTTTGAGGCCACGTCCCAGCATTTT
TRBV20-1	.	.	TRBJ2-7	CSAAPLGEQYF	TGCAGTGCTGCCCCGTTAGGCGAGCAGTACTTC
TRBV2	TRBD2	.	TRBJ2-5	CARASRPTSGGEETQYF	TGTGCCAGGGCTTCGAGGCCAACTAGCGGGGGCGAAGAGACCCAGTACTTC
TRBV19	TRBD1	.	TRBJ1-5	CASRRQGWSNQPQHF	TGTGCCAGTAGACGACAGGGCTGGAGCAATCAGCCCCAGCATTTT
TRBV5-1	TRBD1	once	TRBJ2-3	CASSLVDRSTDTQYF	TGCGCCAGCAGCTTGGTGGACAGGAGCACAGATACGCAGTATTTT
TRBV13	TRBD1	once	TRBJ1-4	CASSLGGGAWEKLFF	TGTGCCAGCAGCTTAGGAGGGGGCGCCTGGGAAAAACTGTTTTTT
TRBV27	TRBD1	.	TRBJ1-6	CASSLKGGQGNSPLHF	TGTGCCAGCAGTTTAAAGGGGGGACAGGGTAATTCACCCCTCCACTTT
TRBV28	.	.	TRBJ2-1	CASSLGGIGPYNEQFF	TGTGCCAGCAGTTTAGGGGGGATTGGACCCTACAATGAGCAGTTCTTC
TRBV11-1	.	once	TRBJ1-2	CASSLLGDYGYTF	TGTGCCAGCAGCTTGCTGGGAGACTATGGCTACACCTTC
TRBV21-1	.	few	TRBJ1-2	CASSKIRGGGYTF	TGTGCCAGCAGCAAGATCAGGGGTGGTGGCTACACCTTC
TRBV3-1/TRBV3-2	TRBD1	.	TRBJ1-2	CASSHRQGGEVYGYTF	TGTGCCAGCAGCCACAGACAGGGAGGTGAGGTCTATGGCTACACCTTC
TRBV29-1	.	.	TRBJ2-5	CSATPSAGVETQYF	TGCAGCGCCACTCCATCAGCAGGGGTGGAGACCCAGTACTTC
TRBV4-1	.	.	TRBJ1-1	CASSGGRTEAFF	TGCGCCAGCAGCGGGGGGCGGACTGAAGCTTTCTTT
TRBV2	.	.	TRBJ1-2	CASSGDSSYGYTF	TGTGCCAGCAGTGGGGACTCTAGCTATGGCTACACCTTC
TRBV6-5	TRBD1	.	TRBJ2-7	CAIARQGDSSYEQYF	TGTGCCATCGCCCGACAGGGGGACTCCTCCTACGAGCAGTACTTC
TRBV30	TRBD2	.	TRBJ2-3	CAWSTGTSPTDTQYF	TGTGCCTGGAGCACCGGGACTAGCCCCACAGATACGCAGTATTTT
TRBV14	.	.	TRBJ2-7	CASSQDRRYSYEQYF	TGTGCCAGCAGCCAAGATCGAAGGTATTCCTACGAGCAGTACTTC
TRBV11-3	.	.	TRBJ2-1	CASSLDGDSYNEQFF	TGTGCCAGCAGCTTAGACGGGGACTCCTACAATGAGCAGTTCTTC